The 20 T cell receptor beta chains below were found in one sample sequenced in a study of low-dose radiotherapy and immunotherapy resistance in tumors. Time point specified: before trial treatment. TRAV- and TRBV-specific primers primed first-strand cDNA, covering alpha and beta chains. TCR amplification involved 20 PCR cycles with a constant-region primer and V-primer adapter. TCRdb passed the reads through MiXCR, listing each CDR3 protein once. This sample yields 60,000 to 90,000 distinct CDR3 sequences, of which around 29% are seen a single time; over 8.5% belongs to the top ten. The specimen was PBMCs, collected before treatment. These receptors all come from a female donor with ovarian cancer.

There are many counts of this clonotype. The chain couples TRBV5-1 to TRBJ2-2, with a tentative D call TRBD2 (6 bases). V dropped 1 base and J dropped 2 bases, with 18 bases sitting between them. From germline, CDR1 is SGHRS and CDR2 YFSETQ. The CDR3 consists of 18 residues. CDR3 nucleotide sequence: TGCGCCAGCAGCTTGTCCGGGGGAGCTATTTTAAACACCGGGGAGCTGTTTTTT. Residues: CASSLSGGAILNTGELFF.

The table lists this clonotype with many counts. This sequence joins TRBV7-8 and TRBJ1-5, with D possibly being TRBD1 (5 bases). The CDR3 spans 16 residues. Germline V gives CDR1 SGHVS, CDR2 FQNEAQ. Trimming pared 1 base from V and 2 bases from J, leaving 12 bases between. CDR3 sequence (DNA): TGTGCCAGCAGCTTAGGGCAGGGAGGACGCAATCAGCCCCAGCATTTT. It encodes CASSLGQGGRNQPQHF.

This clonotype was counted many times. This chain links TRBV7-9 with TRBJ2-3; 8 bases line up with TRBD2. The CDR3 loop spans 18 amino acids. The germline V gene encodes CDR1 SEHNR and CDR2 FQNEAQ (reference sequence). V shed 5 bases, J shed 0 bases, and the junction held 13 bases outside the gene matches. CDR3 loop: CASSPEAGVASSTDTQYF. Written as DNA, the CDR3 is TGTGCCAGCAGCCCCGAAGCGGGAGTCGCCTCTAGCACAGATACGCAGTATTTT.

The chain combines TRBV4-2 with TRBJ2-7; D is possibly TRBD2 (6 bases). This CDR3 is built from 19 residues. V lost 0 bases and J lost 3, with 24 bases in between. Germline values: CDR1 LGHNA, CDR2 YNFKEQ. This CDR3 reads CASSQDPLALGARDYEQYF. The DNA of the CDR3 is TGTGCCAGCAGCCAAGACCCCCTAGCGCTCGGGGCCCGCGACTACGAGCAGTACTTC.

This clonotype has ten or more counts. This sequence joins TRBV18 and TRBJ1-1, with 11 nucleotides matching TRBD1. The J segment lost 7 bases and the V segment lost 4 bases, leaving 11 bases of the junction unmatched. Looked up from germline, CDR1 is KGHSH and CDR2 is LQKENI. There are 16 residues in the CDR3. CDR3 sequence (DNA): TGTGCCAGCTCACGGAATCCGGGACAGGGGGACAGTGAAGCTTTCTTT. This gives the protein CASSRNPGQGDSEAFF.

In this sample, this clonotype turned up many times. This sequence joins TRBV6-5 and TRBJ2-2; 13 nucleotides align to TRBD2. This CDR3 region has 18 residues. V lost 4 bases and J lost 0; bases outside the gene matches: 5. Germline V gene sequence: CDR1 MNHEY, CDR2 SVGAGI. CDR3 region: CASSFGLAGVTNTGELFF. The CDR3 DNA reads TGTGCCAGCAGTTTCGGACTAGCGGGAGTGACGAACACCGGGGAGCTGTTTTTT.

Many counts were recorded for this clonotype. The chain is built from TRBV28 and TRBJ1-6; D call uncertain. This CDR3 spans 11 amino acids. Germline V lookup: CDR1 MDHEN, CDR2 SYDVKM. The germline V and J ends were trimmed by 6 bases and 11 bases, with 8 bases remaining between them. As DNA, the CDR3 is TGTGCCAGCAGCCGTATCCCACCCCTCCACTTT. Protein product: CASSRIPPLHF.

This clonotype was seen many times. The V call is TRBV19, the J call TRBJ2-5; a possible D gene is TRBD1 (6 bases). Trimming took 9 bases from V and 5 from J, leaving 13 bases between them. The length of the CDR3 is 12 residues. Germline CDR1 reads LNHDA; CDR2 reads SQIVND (reference sequence). The CDR3 reads CARRRGLETQYF. The DNA for the CDR3 is TGTGCCAGACGAAGGGGGTTGGAGACCCAGTACTTC.

In this sample, this clonotype turned up many times. CDR3 sequence reads: CASSLVTGGPKETQYF. Written as DNA, the CDR3 is TGTGCCAGCAGCTTAGTCACGGGAGGGCCGAAAGAGACCCAGTACTTC. The chain joins TRBV7-2 to TRBJ2-5; 8 bases fit TRBD2. V lost 1 base and J lost 3; bases outside the gene matches: 7. The CDR3 totals 16 residues. Germline lookup yields CDR1 SGHTA and CDR2 FQGNSA.

This clonotype was observed at least ten times. The rearrangement links TRBV5-1 to TRBJ1-1; the D gene is possibly TRBD1 (6 bases). The CDR3 runs to 15 residues. V was shortened by 3 bases and J by 1 base, with 13 bases between the two germline ends. Germline loops: CDR1 SGHRS, CDR2 YFSETQ. In DNA form, the CDR3 reads TGCGCCAGCAGCTCGAAGGTAGGGGGGAACACTGAAGCTTTCTTT. Translating gives CASSSKVGGNTEAFF.

This clonotype was observed many times. The V and J genes are TRBV5-1 and TRBJ2-7, with D uncertain. CDR3 length: 14 amino acids. Germline V gives CDR1 SGHRS, CDR2 YFSETQ. The V end was cut by 0 bases, the J end by 1 base, with 8 bases between. CDR3 region: CASSLDSTSYEQYF. The CDR3 DNA is TGCGCCAGCAGCTTGGACTCGACGTCCTACGAGCAGTACTTC.

The table lists this clonotype with many counts. This chain links TRBV12-3 or TRBV12-4 with TRBJ1-4; TRBD1 matches at 7 bases. The CDR3 has 15 amino acids. The junction had 3 bases not matched to a gene; V was cut back by 5 bases and J by 0 bases. The CDR3 DNA reads TGTGCCAGCAGTCCGACAGGGACAACTAATGAAAAACTGTTTTTT. It translates to CASSPTGTTNEKLFF.

A remark on this clonotype: This may arise from a read error, as a much more abundant clone is one base away. The genes are TRBV6-1 and TRBJ2-2; D unclear. The V and J ends lost 7 bases and 6 bases respectively, with 9 bases between them. This CDR3 has 12 residues. Germline CDR1 MNHNS, CDR2 SASEGT. CDR3 nucleotides: TGTGCCAGCATTGTTTTGTCCGGGGAGCTGTTTTTT. Translating gives CASIVLSGELFF.

Details on this clonotype: A much larger clone is a single base away; this may be a read error. This chain connects TRBV7-9 to TRBJ2-5; TRBD2 might be the D (6 bases). CDR1 and CDR2 from the germline V gene are SEHNR and FQNEAQ (reference sequence). V lost 3 bases, J lost 4 bases, and 12 bases lay in between. The length of the CDR3 is 14 residues. The CDR3 DNA sequence: TGTGCCAGCAGCTTCGGAGGGAGTGTAGAGACCCAGTACTTC. This sequence encodes CASSFGGSVETQYF.

This clonotype has ten or more counts. The CDR3 nucleotides are TGTGCCAGCAGTCCAGTCGTTTCGACCGGGGAGCTGTTTTTT. Its translation is CASSPVVSTGELFF. The chain recombines TRBV12-3 or TRBV12-4 with TRBJ2-2; D is uncertain. The V end lost 5 bases, the J end lost 5 bases, and 12 bases lay between the germline ends. This CDR3 is 14 amino acids long.

There are many counts of this clonotype. V is TRBV10-1 and J is TRBJ2-1; 7 positions match TRBD1. This CDR3 region has 12 residues. The germline V gene has CDR1 WNHNN and CDR2 SYGVQD (reference sequence). With V trimmed by 9 bases and J by 4 bases, 3 bases remained unmatched. In nucleotides, the CDR3 is TGCGCCAGTGGGACAGCTTACAATGAGCAGTTCTTC. Translated: CASGTAYNEQFF.

The rearrangement joins TRBV5-1 to TRBJ1-5; no firm D call. The V gene's germline CDR1 is SGHRS and CDR2 YFSETQ. V shed 0 bases and J shed 3 bases, with 7 bases lying between them. This CDR3 contains 14 residues. The CDR3 loop is CASSLGGINQPQHF. DNA for the CDR3: TGCGCCAGCAGCTTGGGAGGGATCAATCAGCCCCAGCATTTT.

This clonotype was recorded many times. The chain has TRBV7-3 and TRBJ1-1; TRBD1 agrees at 8 bases. Trimming cost V 1 base and J 0 bases; bases outside gene matches: 7. The CDR3 runs 17 residues. CDR1 and CDR2 from the germline V gene are SGHTA and FQGTGA. In nucleotides, the CDR3 is TGTGCCAGCAGCTTAATGGGACCGACAGGGGTGAACACTGAAGCTTTCTTT. Translation gives CASSLMGPTGVNTEAFF.

A word on this clonotype: A read error is the likely source, as a far larger clone sits one nucleotide away. The chain has TRBV4-1 and TRBJ2-1; no clear D. V was shortened by 5 bases and J by 10 bases, with 9 bases between the two germline ends. Looked up from germline, CDR1 is MGHRA and CDR2 is YSYEKL. The CDR3 runs 11 residues. The CDR3 coding sequence is TGCGCCAGCAGCTTGTCCATCGAGCAGTTCTTC. It specifies CASSLSIEQFF.

The table lists this clonotype with many counts. This sequence joins TRBV24-1 and TRBJ2-5; D is ambiguous. Germline-derived CDR1 and CDR2 are KGHDR and SFDVKD. V gave up 4 bases and J gave up 4 bases, with 12 bases separating them. The CDR3 has 14 amino acids. CDR3 region: CATSEGTVSETQYF. The CDR3, as DNA: TGTGCCACCAGTGAGGGAACGGTTTCAGAGACCCAGTACTTC.